These T cell receptor beta chains were read from a single sample in a study of blood T cell repertoires in COVID-19. Profiling relied on immunoSEQ multiplex PCR, and the TCRdb table lists in-frame clones only, not all of them. Here the sample spans hundreds of thousands of clones, 90% being singletons. The sample comprised PBMCs or T cells enriched from blood (not recorded which). These receptors came from a woman aged 18 to 35 with acute COVID-19. CDR3s include the opening cysteine and the closing phenylalanine or tryptophan. The D gene is left open where the match is weak. Not all rows give a size; the values are once, few, many and, for expanded clones, a class.

d_call j_call v_call clone_size cdr3_nt cdr3_aa
TRBD1 TRBJ1-5 TRBV2 . TGTGCCAGCAGGGGATGGGACAGTAGCAATCAGCCCCAGCATTTT CASRGWDSSNQPQHF
TRBD1 TRBJ1-4 TRBV11-3 . TGTGCCAGCAGCTCGTCAGGGGGTGCTAATGAAAAACTGTTTTTT CASSSSGGANEKLFF
TRBD1 TRBJ1-1 TRBV12-3/TRBV12-4 . TGTGCCAGCAGACCAGGGGGGATAACTGAAGCTTTCTTT CASRPGGITEAFF
. TRBJ2-1 TRBV11-3 . TGTGCCAGCAGCTTAGCGCGGGGCGATGAGCAGTTCTTC CASSLARGDEQFF
. TRBJ2-1 TRBV7-2 . TGTGCCAGCAGCGCCGCCAGCGATTCCAATGAGCAGTTCTTC CASSAASDSNEQFF
. TRBJ1-2 TRBV24-1 . TGTGCCACCAGTTGGGGCCCCGGTGGCTACACCTTC CATSWGPGGYTF
. TRBJ1-1 TRBV6-1 . TGTGCCAGCAGTGAATATACTGAAGCTTTCTTT CASSEYTEAFF
TRBD1 TRBJ2-2 TRBV5-1 . TGCGCCAGCAGCGGACTAACAGCCGGGACAGGGGGAACCGGGGAGCTGTTTTTT CASSGLTAGTGGTGELFF
TRBD1 TRBJ1-1 TRBV19 . TGTGCCGTATCATTGGGGGACAGTTTAAACACTGAAGCTTTCTTT CAVSLGDSLNTEAFF
. TRBJ1-1 TRBV28 once TGTGCCAGCAGTTTGAAGCAGGGTCGATTGAACACTGAAGCTTTCTTT CASSLKQGRLNTEAFF
TRBD1 TRBJ2-7 TRBV9 . TGTGCCAGCAGCGTAGCTGGGCAGGGGGCGAACCACGAGCAGTACTTC CASSVAGQGANHEQYF
. TRBJ2-7 TRBV11-1 . TGTGCCAGCAGCTTCCGGGAGATCGAGCAGTACTTC CASSFREIEQYF
. TRBJ2-3 TRBV29-1 . TGCAGCGTTTCGACAGCTCCTAGCACAGATACGCAGTATTTT CSVSTAPSTDTQYF
TRBD1 TRBJ1-5 TRBV7-8 . TGTGCCAGCAGCTTAGGACCGGGACAGGGGCAGAATCAGCCCCAGCATTTT CASSLGPGQGQNQPQHF
TRBD1 TRBJ1-2 TRBV19 . TGTGCCAGTAGTTTACAGGGGGTAGCGGAAGGCTACACCTTC CASSLQGVAEGYTF
. TRBJ1-5 TRBV15 . TGTGCCACCAGCAGAGATCCAGGGCAGCCCCAGCATTTT CATSRDPGQPQHF
TRBD1 TRBJ1-1 TRBV7-9 . TGTGCCGGACAGGGCGACACTGAAGCTTTCTTT CAGQGDTEAFF
. TRBJ1-5 TRBV7-3 . TGTGCCAGCAGCTTTTCCTACAATCAGCCCCAGCATTTT CASSFSYNQPQHF
TRBD1 TRBJ1-4 TRBV11-3 . TGTGCCAGCAGCAGGGACAGACGTGAAGGAAAACTGTTTTTT CASSRDRREGKLFF
. TRBJ1-1 TRBV20-1 . TGCAGTGCTAGTACAACAGGGAACCCTGAAGCTTTCTTT CSASTTGNPEAFF
TRBD1 TRBJ1-5 TRBV6-6 . TGTGCCAGCAGACCGGACAGGGGGCGAGGGGGGCAGCCCCAGCATTTT CASRPDRGRGGQPQHF
TRBD1 TRBJ1-1 TRBV19 . TGTGCCAGTTCACCGGGACAGCGGAATTTGAACACTGAAGCTTTCTTT CASSPGQRNLNTEAFF
. TRBJ1-2 TRBV3-1/TRBV3-2 . TGTGCCAGCAGCCAAGTATACGGGAGCTACACCTTC CASSQVYGSYTF
. TRBJ1-2 TRBV6-2/TRBV6-3 few TGTGCCAGCAGTCGACGAGACGGGTATGGCTACACCTTC CASSRRDGYGYTF
TRBD1 TRBJ2-1 TRBV28 . TGTGCCAGCAGTTTATACAGGACAGGCTCCTACAATGAGCAGTTCTTC CASSLYRTGSYNEQFF
. TRBJ2-7 TRBV28 . TGTGCCAGCAGTTTAAGGGGCAGGGTCTACGAGCAGTACTTC CASSLRGRVYEQYF
TRBD2 TRBJ2-1 TRBV29-1 . TGCAGCGTTGAGCCTAGCGGGAGGGCGGAGGGGGAGCAGTTCTTC CSVEPSGRAEGEQFF
. TRBJ1-6 TRBV6-5 once TGTGCCAGCAGTTACGACCCCGGAGAATATAATTCACCCCTCCACTTT CASSYDPGEYNSPLHF
. TRBJ1-1 TRBV18 . TGTGCCAGCTCACCACTGGAGGTGAAGAACACTGAAGCTTTCTTT CASSPLEVKNTEAFF
. TRBJ1-1 TRBV27 . TGTGCCAGCAAGTTTACGCAGGGTAAAACTGAAGCTTTCTTT CASKFTQGKTEAFF
TRBD1 TRBJ1-2 TRBV7-9 . TGTGCCAGCAGCTTAGCCGACAGGGGTGGTAACTATGGCTACACCTTC CASSLADRGGNYGYTF
TRBD1 TRBJ1-2 TRBV27 once TGTGCCAGCAGTCCCCTCGGGACAGCGCAGTGGAACTATGGCTACACCTTC CASSPLGTAQWNYGYTF
. TRBJ1-3 TRBV7-9 . TGTGCCAGCAGCCAACGAAGGACAGCTGGAAACACCATATATTTT CASSQRRTAGNTIYF
. TRBJ1-1 TRBV10-3 . TGTGCCATCAGTGACCGGCAGGGTATAATGGCTTTCTTT CAISDRQGIMAFF
TRBD1 TRBJ1-1 TRBV7-2 . TGTGCCAGCAGCTTGACTAACGGCAGGGGGAGAGCTTTCTTT CASSLTNGRGRAFF
TRBD1 TRBJ1-4 TRBV7-2 few TGTGCCAGCAGCCCCATCGGGACAGGGCAGGAAAAACTGTTTTTT CASSPIGTGQEKLFF
TRBD2 TRBJ2-2 TRBV19 once TGTGCCAGTAACCCTTCCGCGGGACTAGCGGGTTTGAACACCGGGGAGCTGTTTTTT CASNPSAGLAGLNTGELFF
. TRBJ2-1 TRBV5-4 . TGTGCCAGCAGCTTGTTGGGAGAATGGTACAATGAGCAGTTCTTC CASSLLGEWYNEQFF
. TRBJ1-1 TRBV10-3 . TGTGCCGCTCTTGGGCTCTTGAACACTGAAGCTTTCTTT CAALGLLNTEAFF
TRBD1 TRBJ1-5 TRBV30 . TGTGCCTGGAGTTCACAGGGGAATCAGCCCCAGCATTTT CAWSSQGNQPQHF
. TRBJ2-1 TRBV9 . TGTGCCAGCAGCGTAGACGCGGCCGACTACAATGAGCAGTTCTTC CASSVDAADYNEQFF